The entry below gives a single TCR beta chain sequence along with its context. This clonotype was seen at least ten times. What this receptor recognizes is not known. Qualities for individual bases were not recorded, and no much larger clone is one base off. The data are from a study of molecular identifiers for immune sequencing clone quantification (dated by TCRdb to between 2017 and 2018). The study in broad terms: In a replicate experiment, RNA from about 21,000 or 97,000 naive CD8 T cells was split into five aliquots, four of which were sequenced. The study was a methods study using CD8 T cells to benchmark molecular-identifier clustering-based TCR repertoire sequencing (MIDCIRS) and TCR RNA copy counting. Summary of the overall study and its limitations: Identical TCR molecules sharing a barcode could cause highly expanded clone sizes to be underestimated. The naive libraries included spiked-in Jurkat TCR RNA (approximately 11 copies' worth), and this RNA is not part of the donor repertoire. A single cell's worth of spiked-in Jurkat TCR RNA was reported detectable even among 850,000 to 1,000,000 naive CD8 T cells. When barcode sub-clustering was left out, chimeric consensus sequences inflated TCR diversity, with chimeras reaching as high as 47%. Modeling indicated approximately 3.1 TCR RNA copies recovered per cell, compared with about 10 by digital PCR, which implies a capture efficiency of 25% to 35%. In CMV-specific effector cells, over 97% of molecules were held by clones above 20 RNA copies, whereas under 1% of molecules were held by such clones in naive cells.

Libraries of naive CD8 T cells were generated from approximately 20,000 to 1,000,000 sorted cells, with 10%, 30% or 50% of the purified RNA used. On a BD FACSAria II, naive CD8 T cells were FACS-sorted as CD8+CD4-CCR7+CD45RA+ and collected into RLT Plus buffer. To test detection sensitivity, Jurkat RNA equal to some 11 TCR copies was added to samples of about 17,000-1,100,000 naive CD8 T cells. CD8 T cells were enriched using RosetteSep CD8+ T Cell Enrichment Cocktail and Ficoll-Paque, and the enriched cells then underwent ACK red cell lysis. Receptors were amplified or captured by PCR. TCRdb shows the sequencer as NextSeq 500. Bulk TCR libraries were prepared as previously described, using TCR primers listed in Table S5. The Qiagen AllPrep DNA/RNA kit was used to purify total RNA. Reads from multiple sequencing runs of the same library were pooled before analysis. On the authors' methods: Reads were retained only if the reads had an exact TCR constant sequence, and the retained reads were trimmed to 150 nt and grouped according to their 12-nt molecular barcodes. Reads in each barcode group were sub-clustered using a 15% Levenshtein threshold, and a quality-weighted consensus sequence was built for each RNA molecule. Non-functional sequences were removed, as were lower-count sequences one edit away from another. Based on fitting two negative binomial distributions, any barcode sub-cluster with under 20% of the maximum read count was discarded. TCRdb handled the public reads itself, with Q25 trimming in fastp and clone calling in MiXCR, and kept productive beta chains. Each record represents a unique CDR3 protein, reported with the most common genes and DNA among its rows. Clone size and V and J calls follow TCRdb, not the original study. The sample table contains about 98,000 distinct CDR3 sequences; only one count was recorded for less than 35% of them. Jointly, the top ten make up roughly 10% of the sample.

The CDR3 numbers 14 residues from cysteine through phenylalanine. The sequence is cut down to CDR3 DNA, 42 bases in frame from base 1. The germline V gene (reference sequence) specifies DFQATT as CDR1 and SNEGSKA as CDR2. V loses 5 bases, J loses 4 bases, and the germline ends lie 16 bases apart. In this chain, TRBV20-1 is recombined with TRBJ2-3; the D call is possibly TRBD1 or TRBD2, each sharing 6 bases. The specimen sequenced was naive CD8+ T cells from blood, with Jurkat cell RNA spiked in. This specimen's cell subset or site label, per the study, means: FACS-sorted CD8+CD4-CCR7+CD45RA+ naive T cells. This sequence was found in a human donor in good health. Some libraries in this study had Jurkat cell RNA spiked in. The CDR3 region reads CSAEGGLFADTQYF. The nucleotide sequence reads as follows: TGCAGTGCTGAGGGGGGTCTGTTCGCAGATACGCAGTATTTT.